These 8 T cell receptor beta chains were sequenced from one sample in a study of beta chain features in type 1 diabetes. What was sequenced were expressed TCRB transcripts, since all of the isolated RNA had been reverse transcribed. Assay: immunoSEQ multiplex PCR; the TCRdb copy retains only in-frame clones and omits some. This sample yields almost 350,000 clones, of which 6.5% to 10% are seen a single time; around 0.44% belongs to the top ten. The sequenced sample consisted of central memory CD4+ T cells from blood. Receptors originate from a woman between 18 and 29 years old in good health.

This clone was counted at least ten times. V and J are TRBV9 and TRBJ2-6, with 7 nucleotides matching TRBD1. The V gene's germline CDR1 is SGDLS and CDR2 YYNGEE. The CDR3 runs to 18 residues. After removal of 0 bases from V and 0 bases from J, the junction contained 6 bases not matched to a gene. The CDR3, as DNA: TGTGCCAGCAGCGTAGGCACAGGGGCATCCTCTGGGGCCAACGTCCTGACTTTC. Translating gives CASSVGTGASSGANVLTF.

About this clone: The same CDR3 is also encoded by other DNA sequences in this sample. CDR3 DNA: TGTGCCAGCAGGCTCAGTAACACCGGGGAGCTGTTTTTT. Amino acid sequence: CASRLSNTGELFF. V usage is TRBV28 and J usage is TRBJ2-2; D is unclear. The germline gives CDR1 MDHEN, CDR2 SYDVKM. V gave up 6 bases and J gave up 2 bases, with 7 bases separating them. This CDR3 region has 13 residues.

The chain has TRBV29-1 and TRBJ1-2; no definite D call. The CDR3 runs 13 residues. CDR1 and CDR2 (germline): SQVTM, ANQGSEA. Trimming cost V 4 bases and J 1 base, with 10 bases left between them. As DNA, the CDR3 is TGCAGCGTTGCGGCCAGTCATAACTATGGCTACACCTTC. Translation: CSVAASHNYGYTF.

J is TRBJ1-5 and V is TRBV19; 11 nucleotides line up with TRBD1. This CDR3 has 15 amino acids. The junction had 9 bases not matched to a gene; V was cut back by 7 bases and J by 7 bases. Germline values: CDR1 LNHDA, CDR2 SQIVND (reference sequence). The CDR3 sequence is CASTKGQGVWQPQHF. In nucleotides, the CDR3 is TGTGCCAGTACTAAGGGACAGGGGGTTTGGCAGCCCCAGCATTTT.

This clone was counted a few times. The V gene is TRBV7-9, the J gene TRBJ2-1; the match to TRBD2 covers 11 bases. After removal of 3 bases from V and 6 bases from J, the junction contained 4 bases not matched to a gene. This CDR3 comprises 15 residues. CDR1 is SEHNR and CDR2 is FQNEAQ in the germline V gene (reference sequence). The CDR3 reads CASSLGTSGFNEQFF. CDR3 nucleotides: TGTGCCAGCAGCTTGGGGACTAGCGGCTTCAATGAGCAGTTCTTC.

This clone has at least ten counts. V and J are TRBV28 and TRBJ2-1; 12 bases map to TRBD2. V shed 2 bases and J 12 bases; nucleotides not matched to a gene: 8. The CDR3 spans 15 residues. From germline, CDR1 is MDHEN and CDR2 SYDVKM. CDR3 loop: CASSLRGLAGTLQFF. CDR3 in DNA: TGTGCCAGCAGTTTAAGGGGACTAGCGGGTACGCTGCAGTTCTTC. The whole variable domain, remainder taken from reference TRBV28 and TRBJ2-1, is DVKVTQSSRYLVKRTGEKVFLECVQDMDHENMFWYRQDPGLGLRLIYFSYDVKMKEKGDIPEGYSVSREKKERFSLILESASTNQTSMYLCASSLRGLAGTLQFFGPGTRLTVL.

The rearrangement joins TRBV9 to TRBJ2-7; D gene ambiguous. The CDR3 runs to 13 residues. V was pared by 0 bases and J by 5 bases, with 9 bases between. Germline CDR1 SGDLS, CDR2 YYNGEE. For the CDR3, the DNA is TGTGCCAGCAGCGTAGGAGACTCTCACGAGCAGTACTTC. It yields the protein CASSVGDSHEQYF.

This clone showed up many times. The CDR3 DNA reads TGTGCCAGCTCACCTTTTAGCGGGAGTCGGTACGAGCAGTACTTC. Translation: CASSPFSGSRYEQYF. The rearrangement uses TRBV18 and TRBJ2-7; 9 bases fit TRBD2. V lost 3 bases, J lost 4 bases, and 7 bases stayed unmatched. Germline assignment: CDR1 KGHSH and CDR2 LQKENI. This CDR3 has 15 residues.